The T cell receptor beta chain described here comes from a study of glioma-infiltrating T cells after dendritic cell vaccination. Study-level information: Treatment, given 2003 to 2012, was autologous tumor lysate-pulsed dendritic cell vaccination.

The data were produced by immunoSEQ multiplex PCR, yet TCRdb's version contains in-frame clones alone and is incomplete. The sample lists over 90,000 clones, approximately 84% occurring once. Time point defined: after dendritic cell vaccination, including at tumor progression/relapse. Before vaccination, two weeks after the third vaccination, and at progression, PBMC were collected. This clonotype originated in a human donor with glioblastoma. Here the sequenced sample was blood, taken after dendritic cell vaccination.

The CDR3 protein is CASSYGQGAYNEQFF. Here the CDR3 DNA reads TGTGCCAGCAGTTATGGACAGGGGGCCTACAATGAGCAGTTCTTC. The gene calls are TRBV28 and TRBJ2-1, with 10 positions matching TRBD1. This CDR3 comprises 15 residues. Germline CDR1 and CDR2: MDHEN and SYDVKM. Trimming removed 4 bases from V and 2 bases from J; junction bases left unmatched: 2.